The 11 T cell receptor beta chains below come from one sample, sequenced in a study of T cells after somatic rescue of genetic block. The protocol was immunoSEQ multiplex PCR, while the TCRdb copy is restricted to in-frame clones and leaves out a portion. The data hold approximately 65,000 clones, with less than 95% observed a single time. The sequenced sample was peripheral blood mononuclear cells (PBMCs). The source is a middle-aged man.

The chain combines TRBV28 with TRBJ2-3, with 10 bases that match TRBD2. V dropped 5 bases and J dropped 1; count of bases not matched to a gene: 0. Germline V lookup: CDR1 MDHEN, CDR2 SYDVKM. The CDR3 is 14 amino acids. This chain's CDR3 is CASSGTSGTDTQYF. The CDR3 nucleotides are TGTGCCAGCAGTGGGACTAGCGGCACAGATACGCAGTATTTT.

For this clone: The identical CDR3 is also encoded by other nucleotide sequences in the sample. V is TRBV6-6 and J is TRBJ1-1, with 7 positions matching TRBD1. Germline lookup yields CDR1 MNHNY and CDR2 SVGAGI (reference sequence). The V gene end was trimmed by 8 bases and the J gene end by 8 bases; junction bases not matched to a gene: 11. The CDR3 consists of 13 residues. CDR3 DNA sequence: TGTGCCAGCTTCAAATCCGGGACAGCCGAAGCTTTCTTT. It is translated as CASFKSGTAEAFF.

The chain employs TRBV30 and TRBJ2-7; perhaps TRBD2 as D (5 bases). The germline V and J ends were trimmed by 1 base and 7 bases, with 8 bases remaining between them. The length of the CDR3 is 11 residues. Germline V gene lookup returns CDR1 GTSNPN and CDR2 SVGIG (reference sequence). The CDR3 sequence: CAWSATGEQYF. In DNA, the CDR3 is TGTGCCTGGAGTGCTACGGGGGAGCAGTACTTC.

V is TRBV10-2 and J is TRBJ2-3, with unresolved D. Trimming shortened V by 9 bases and J by 1 base, and 14 bases separated the two germline ends. The CDR3 length is 14 residues. From germline, CDR1 is WSHSY and CDR2 SAAADI. The CDR3: CASSSPLGTDTQYF. In DNA form, the CDR3 reads TGCGCCAGTTCCTCCCCCCTTGGCACAGATACGCAGTATTTT.

The genes are TRBV11-3 and TRBJ2-1; 8 bases line up with TRBD1. Trimming cost V 1 base and J 9 bases; bases outside gene matches: 8. The germline V gene has CDR1 SGHNT and CDR2 YENEEA. The CDR3 has 15 amino acids. The CDR3 region has the DNA TGTGCCAGCAGCTTAGGGCAGGGGGCGCTCGGTGAGCAGTTCTTC. Translated: CASSLGQGALGEQFF.

This sequence joins TRBV7-4 and TRBJ2-7; weak D call: TRBD1 (5 bases). In germline, CDR1 is SGHVT, CDR2 SQSDAQ. Trimming removed 1 base at V and 6 bases at J, with 25 bases between. The CDR3 runs 18 residues. CDR3 protein: CASSLVVPPARVALEQYF. In nucleotides, the CDR3 is TGTGCCAGCAGCTTAGTAGTACCGCCCGCCAGGGTCGCCCTCGAGCAGTACTTC. The full variable domain, its missing parts supplied by reference TRBV7-4 and TRBJ2-7, is GAGVSQSPRYKVAKRGRDVALRCDSISGHVTLYWYRQTLGQGSEVLTYSQSDAQRDKSGRPSGRFSAERPERSVSTLKIQRTEQGDSAVYLCASSLVVPPARVALEQYFGPGTRLTVT.

The rearrangement uses TRBV2 and TRBJ2-3; TRBD2 aligns across 9 bases. The CDR3 loop spans 16 amino acids. The trim removed 8 bases at V and 6 bases at J, leaving 15 bases unmatched. From germline, CDR1 is SNHLY and CDR2 FYNNEI. CDR3 bases: TGTGCCAGCGGTGGGGGTAGCGGGGGACCCCAGGATACGCAGTATTTT. It encodes CASGGGSGGPQDTQYF.

The chain combines TRBV19 with TRBJ1-1, with TRBD1 as a possible D gene (5 bases). The CDR3 is made up of 13 amino acids. The V gene lost 5 bases and the J gene lost 4 bases, with 11 bases spanning the gap. Germline CDR1 and CDR2: LNHDA and SQIVND (reference sequence). CDR3: CASSLQGSTEAFF. The CDR3 nucleotides read TGTGCCAGTAGTCTCCAGGGCAGCACTGAAGCTTTCTTT.

The chain combines TRBV15 with TRBJ1-2; a possible D gene is TRBD1 (5 bases). Germline V gives CDR1 LNHNV, CDR2 YYDKDF (reference sequence). This CDR3 is built from 19 residues. Deletions cut 0 bases from V and 8 bases from J, with 28 bases between. This chain's CDR3 is CATSRDYVIGADRHGGYTF. CDR3 in DNA: TGTGCCACCAGCAGAGATTATGTCATTGGGGCAGATCGTCATGGAGGCTACACCTTC.

CDR3 sequence: CASSPHGGTSGSQTQYF. DNA for the CDR3: TGTGCCAGCAGCCCCCATGGAGGGACTAGCGGGAGTCAGACCCAGTACTTC. The chain links TRBV13 to TRBJ2-5; 14 bases match TRBD2. V shed 5 bases and J 6 bases; nucleotides not matched to a gene: 11. The CDR3 length is 17 residues. Germline V gene lookup returns CDR1 PRHDT and CDR2 FYEKMQ (reference sequence).

This sequence joins TRBV7-2 and TRBJ2-7, with TRBD2 matching 7 bases. The CDR3 loop spans 14 amino acids. CDR1 and CDR2 (germline): SGHTA, FQGNSA. V trimming: 2 bases; J trimming: 2 bases; junction bases outside the gene matches: 3. The CDR3 DNA reads TGTGCCAGCAGCTTATTTGGGGGGGCCTACGAGCAGTACTTC. It specifies CASSLFGGAYEQYF.